These 20 T cell receptor beta chains share one sample of origin, sequenced in a study of cytomegalovirus exposure and HLA in healthy donors. PCR was performed using 60 Vbeta and 13 Jbeta primers. Profiled with immunoSEQ multiplex PCR; TCRdb holds only in-frame clones, not every one. The data hold under 150,000 clones, with approximately 70% observed a single time. The sequencing sample was made of PBMCs. The receptors here all came from a woman aged 40 to 50 in good health and CMV-seronegative.

The rearrangement uses TRBV13 and TRBJ2-1; 7 positions agree with TRBD1. The CDR3 spans 17 residues. Per germline, CDR1 PRHDT and CDR2 FYEKMQ (reference sequence). J was trimmed by 3 bases and V by 7 bases; bases with no gene match: 15. The CDR3 coding sequence is TGTGCCAGCAACTCCCCAATTAGGGACAGTGTCTACAATGAGCAGTTCTTC. Protein product: CASNSPIRDSVYNEQFF.

J is TRBJ2-7 and V is TRBV18; 7 bases align to TRBD1. Per germline, CDR1 KGHSH and CDR2 LQKENI. The V segment lost 3 bases and the J segment 3 bases; nucleotides outside the gene matches: 2. This CDR3 is built from 13 residues. The CDR3 sequence: CASSPGQHYEQYF. Here the CDR3 DNA reads TGTGCCAGCTCACCGGGACAGCACTACGAGCAGTACTTC. Full variable domain (rest looked up from reference TRBV18 and TRBJ2-7): NAGVMQNPRHLVRRRGQEARLRCSPMKGHSHVYWYRQLPEEGLKFMVYLQKENIIDESGMPKERFSAEFPKEGPSILRIQQVVRGDSAAYFCASSPGQHYEQYFGPGTRLTVT.

This chain uses TRBV9 with TRBJ2-5, with unresolved D. This CDR3 region has 14 residues. Germline V gene sequence: CDR1 SGDLS, CDR2 YYNGEE. V dropped 4 bases and J dropped 5 bases, with 15 bases sitting between them. CDR3 residues: CASSPGGSRETQYF. The CDR3 nucleotides read TGTGCCAGCAGCCCAGGTGGGTCAAGGGAGACCCAGTACTTC. Full variable domain (outside the CDR3, taken from reference TRBV9 and TRBJ2-5): DSGVTQTPKHLITATGQRVTLRCSPRSGDLSVYWYQQSLDQGLQFLIQYYNGEERAKGNILERFSAQQFPDLHSELNLSSLELGDSALYFCASSPGGSRETQYFGPGTRLLVL.

The J gene is TRBJ2-3, the V gene TRBV6-5; TRBD2 is a possible D gene (5 bases). Germline V gene sequence: CDR1 MNHEY, CDR2 SVGAGI. Trimming removed 0 bases at V and 7 bases at J, with 14 bases between. The CDR3 extends over 15 amino acids. In DNA, the CDR3 is TGTGCCAGCAGTTACTCTACGGGAATAATAAATACGCAGTATTTT. As protein: CASSYSTGIINTQYF.

This rearrangement joins TRBV15 to TRBJ1-1; 8 bases are shared with TRBD1. The CDR3 covers 15 residues. The V gene end was trimmed by 1 base and the J gene end by 3 bases; junction bases not matched to a gene: 4. Germline V gene sequence: CDR1 LNHNV, CDR2 YYDKDF (reference sequence). CDR3 coding DNA: TGTGCCACCAGCAGAGCTGGACAGGGCTACACTGAAGCTTTCTTT. Translating it yields CATSRAGQGYTEAFF.

This chain joins TRBV9 and TRBJ2-7, with D tentatively TRBD1 (6 bases). The CDR3 consists of 12 residues. Between the trimmed V and J ends, which lost 3 bases and 4 bases, there was a span of 8 bases. In germline, CDR1 is SGDLS, CDR2 YYNGEE. CDR3 protein: CASSGDTYEQYF. The CDR3 nucleotides are TGTGCCAGCAGCGGGGACACATACGAGCAGTACTTC.

This rearrangement joins TRBV6-5 to TRBJ2-6; tentative D call: TRBD2 (5 bases). CDR1 MNHEY and CDR2 SVGAGI come from the germline V gene. V was clipped by 2 bases and J by 4 bases, with 9 bases between them. This CDR3 has 15 residues. The CDR3 nucleotides are TGTGCCAGCAGTTACGAGGGAACAGGGGCCAACGTCCTGACTTTC. Its translation: CASSYEGTGANVLTF.

This clone was observed once. V usage is TRBV7-3 and J usage is TRBJ2-7; tentative D call: TRBD1 (5 bases). CDR3 length: 13 amino acids. The V gene lost 5 bases and the J gene lost 3 bases, with 11 bases spanning the gap. From germline, CDR1 is SGHTA and CDR2 FQGTGA. In DNA form, the CDR3 reads TGTGCCAGCAGCAAATCGACAGACTACGAGCAGTACTTC. Residues: CASSKSTDYEQYF. The full variable domain, completed using reference TRBV7-3 and TRBJ2-7, is GAGVSQTPSNKVTEKGKYVELRCDPISGHTALYWYRQSLGQGPEFLIYFQGTGAADDSGLPNDRFFAVRPEGSVSTLKIQRTERGDSAVYLCASSKSTDYEQYFGPGTRLTVT.

V gene TRBV18 combines with J gene TRBJ1-1, with a weak D call TRBD1 (6 bases). The CDR3 covers 14 residues. Trimming took 3 bases from V and 1 from J, leaving 9 bases between them. CDR1 is KGHSH and CDR2 is LQKENI in the germline V gene. DNA for the CDR3: TGTGCCAGCTCACCGACGACAGGGAACACTGAAGCTTTCTTT. Amino acid sequence: CASSPTTGNTEAFF.

V is TRBV27 and J is TRBJ1-5, with 10 bases fitting TRBD1. J was trimmed by 2 bases and V by 6 bases; bases with no gene match: 7. The V gene's germline CDR1 is MNHEY and CDR2 SMNVEV (reference sequence). The CDR3 extends over 16 amino acids. The CDR3 DNA is TGTGCCAGCAGGATCGGACAGGGGGGCGGCAATCAGCCCCAGCATTTT. Translated, it gives CASRIGQGGGNQPQHF.

This chain uses TRBV6-1 with TRBJ1-6; 10 bases agree with TRBD1. The CDR3 is made up of 15 amino acids. The ends lost 6 bases at V and 9 bases at J; junction bases unmatched: 8. The V gene's germline CDR1 is MNHNS and CDR2 SASEGT. The CDR3 bases are TGTGCCAGCAGAGAGACAGGGGGCTTAGGTTCACCCCTCCACTTT. Encoded protein: CASRETGGLGSPLHF.

This chain connects TRBV7-2 to TRBJ1-5, with D possibly matching TRBD1 (5 bases). CDR3 length: 13 residues. V lost 5 bases, J lost 7 bases, and 12 bases lay in between. The germline CDR1 and CDR2 sequences are SGHTA and FQGNSA. CDR3: CASSHSGGQPQHF. CDR3 nucleotide sequence: TGTGCCAGCAGCCATTCCGGGGGGCAGCCCCAGCATTTT.

This clone turned up a few times. V is TRBV6-1 and J is TRBJ1-5; D is unresolved. The CDR3 spans 12 residues. The germline gives CDR1 MNHNS, CDR2 SASEGT. The V end was cut by 6 bases, the J end by 8 bases, with 11 bases between. CDR3 nucleotides: TGTGCCAGCAGCTTAGGAGGTGAGCCCCAGCATTTT. This translates into CASSLGGEPQHF.

The chain is built from TRBV2 and TRBJ1-4; 8 nucleotides match TRBD1. Germline V gives CDR1 SNHLY, CDR2 FYNNEI. CDR3 length equals 14 residues. Trimming removed 5 bases from V and 8 bases from J; junction bases left unmatched: 7. The DNA for the CDR3 is TGTGCCAGCAGTCAGGACAGGGCGGACGAAAAACTGTTTTTT. Its protein product is CASSQDRADEKLFF.

The genes are TRBV7-9 and TRBJ2-1; 9 bases map to TRBD2. Germline CDR1 is SEHNR and CDR2 is FQNEAQ (reference sequence). The CDR3 extends over 16 amino acids. V dropped 5 bases and J dropped 2; count of bases not matched to a gene: 7. CDR3 coding DNA: TGTGCCAGCAGCCCTATGGGCGGGGGGGCCTACAATGAGCAGTTCTTC. Protein sequence: CASSPMGGGAYNEQFF.

The chain employs TRBV11-2 and TRBJ1-4; no clear D gene. Trimming left V 2 bases short and J 1 base short, with 5 bases between. The CDR3 is made up of 14 amino acids. CDR1 and CDR2 from the germline V gene are SGHAT and FQNNGV. CDR3 coding DNA: TGTGCCAGCAGCTTAACTCAAACTAATGAAAAACTGTTTTTT. Its protein is CASSLTQTNEKLFF.

This sequence joins TRBV2 and TRBJ2-7; D call uncertain. Between the trimmed V and J ends, which lost 8 bases and 5 bases, there was a span of 10 bases. CDR1 is SNHLY and CDR2 is FYNNEI in the germline V gene. The CDR3 extends over 11 amino acids. The DNA of the CDR3 is TGTGCCAGCTCGAAGCTCCACGAGCAGTACTTC. Residues: CASSKLHEQYF.

This clone was recorded a few times. The gene calls are TRBV6-6 and TRBJ1-5, with D possibly being TRBD1 (6 bases). The CDR3 runs to 13 residues. Looked up from germline, CDR1 is MNHNY and CDR2 is SVGAGI (reference sequence). Trimming removed 5 bases at V and 6 bases at J, with 11 bases between. In DNA form, the CDR3 reads TGTGCCAGCAGTGGTGGACAGTCTCAGCCCCAGCATTTT. This codes for CASSGGQSQPQHF.

Here the CDR3 DNA reads TGTGCCAGCAGCGTAGGACTAGCCTCCTACAATGAGCAGTTCTTC. Amino acids: CASSVGLASYNEQFF. The chain combines TRBV6-6 with TRBJ2-1; 8 bases are a match to TRBD2. The CDR3 consists of 15 residues. Germline-derived CDR1 and CDR2 are MNHNY and SVGAGI (reference sequence). V dropped 6 bases and J dropped 0; count of bases not matched to a gene: 4.

The chain employs TRBV6-4 and TRBJ2-3; 8 bases fit TRBD2. V dropped 2 bases and J dropped 7; count of bases not matched to a gene: 8. CDR1 is MRHNA and CDR2 is SNTAGT in the germline V gene. The CDR3 length is 15 residues. The CDR3 region is CASSDDLSGVYTQYF. As DNA, the CDR3 is TGTGCCAGCAGTGACGACCTTAGCGGGGTCTATACGCAGTATTTT.